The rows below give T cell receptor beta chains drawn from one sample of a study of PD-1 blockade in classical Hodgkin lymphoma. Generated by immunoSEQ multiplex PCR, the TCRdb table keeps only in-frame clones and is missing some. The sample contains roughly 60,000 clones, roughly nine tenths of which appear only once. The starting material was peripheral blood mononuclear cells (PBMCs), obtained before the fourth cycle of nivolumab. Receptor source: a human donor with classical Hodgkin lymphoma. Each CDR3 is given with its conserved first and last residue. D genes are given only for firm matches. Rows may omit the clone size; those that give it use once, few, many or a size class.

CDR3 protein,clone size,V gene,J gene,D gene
CASTAGTPYTEAFF,.,TRBV2,TRBJ1-1,.
CASSWGEFEKLFF,.,TRBV7-9,TRBJ1-4,.
CAISKSYGTGNNEQFF,.,TRBV10-3,TRBJ2-1,.
CASSPDTYNSPLHF,.,TRBV7-9,TRBJ1-6,.
CASSLVGTSPTDTQYF,.,TRBV5-4,TRBJ2-3,.
CASSLETQGPGNEQFF,few,TRBV7-9,TRBJ2-1,TRBD1
CASSSGGTVRDSGNTIYF,.,TRBV28,TRBJ1-3,TRBD1
CASRSVNTEAFF,few,TRBV6-5,TRBJ1-1,.
CAISDPRLGTGNTIYF,.,TRBV10-3,TRBJ1-3,.
CASRYDGGSPLHF,few,TRBV6-6,TRBJ1-6,.
CASSLLGNTEAFF,.,TRBV28,TRBJ1-1,.
CASASGGSGELFF,once,TRBV5-1,TRBJ2-2,TRBD2
CAWGTGSQPQHF,.,TRBV30,TRBJ1-5,TRBD1
CASSPWTARNTEAFF,.,TRBV19,TRBJ1-1,.
CASSHDTTNSPLHF,.,TRBV5-1,TRBJ1-6,.
CASSLGDIGYEQFF,.,TRBV7-2,TRBJ2-1,.
CASKGDSRRGQYF,.,TRBV2,TRBJ2-7,.